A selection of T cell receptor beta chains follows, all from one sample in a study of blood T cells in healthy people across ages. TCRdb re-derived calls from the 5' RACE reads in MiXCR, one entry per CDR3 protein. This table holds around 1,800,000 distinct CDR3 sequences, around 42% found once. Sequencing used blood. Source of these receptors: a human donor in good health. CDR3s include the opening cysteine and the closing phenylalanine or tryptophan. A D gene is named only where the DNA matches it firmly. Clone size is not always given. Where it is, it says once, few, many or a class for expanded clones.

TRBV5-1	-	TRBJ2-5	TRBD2	TGTGCCAGCCTGGTGGGACTAGCTCCAGAGACCCAGTACTTC	CASLVGLAPETQYF
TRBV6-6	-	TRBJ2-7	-	TGTGCCAGCAGTTACTCGAACGACGAGCAGTACTTC	CASSYSNDEQYF
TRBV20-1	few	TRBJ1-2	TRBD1	TGCAGTGCGCGGGACAGAGCGCGGGATGGCTACACCTTC	CSARDRARDGYTF
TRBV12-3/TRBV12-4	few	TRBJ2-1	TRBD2	TGTGCCAGCAGTTCCCTAGCGGGGGGGCCCTACAATGAGCAGTTCTTC	CASSSLAGGPYNEQFF
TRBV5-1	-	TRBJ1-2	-	TGCGCCAGCAGCCGACAGATCGGTGAAGGCTACACCTTC	CASSRQIGEGYTF
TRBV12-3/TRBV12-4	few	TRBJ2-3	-	TGTGCCAGCAGTTTGGGGCGGGGGCCCTTGGATACGCAGTATTTT	CASSLGRGPLDTQYF
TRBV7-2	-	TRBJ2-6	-	TGTGCCAGCAGCCCGCCGGAGGCTGGGGCCAACGTCCTGACTTTC	CASSPPEAGANVLTF
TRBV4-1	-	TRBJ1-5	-	TGCGCCAGCAGCCAAGACCGGGTCAGAGATAATCAGCCCCAGCATTTT	CASSQDRVRDNQPQHF
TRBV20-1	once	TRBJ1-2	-	TGCAGTGCTGGCTTCGATGGCTACACCTTC	CSAGFDGYTF
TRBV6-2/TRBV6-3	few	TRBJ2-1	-	TGTGCCAGCAGTTACCAGGAACAGAGCAATGAGCAGTTCTTC	CASSYQEQSNEQFF
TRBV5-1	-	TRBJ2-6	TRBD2	TGCGCCAGCAGCTCGATACTAGCGGGGGTTCGCGGGGCCAACGTCCTGACTTTC	CASSSILAGVRGANVLTF
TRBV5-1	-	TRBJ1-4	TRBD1	TGCGCCAGCAGCCCCGACGGGACAGGGGGATATGAAAAACTGTTTTTT	CASSPDGTGGYEKLFF
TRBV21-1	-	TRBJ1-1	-	TGTGCCAGCAGCAAAGGGGTAGGTCAACAGTTTGACACTGAAGCTTTCTTT	CASSKGVGQQFDTEAFF
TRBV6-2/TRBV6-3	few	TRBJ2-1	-	TGTGCCAGCAGTTTCAAGGGCGATGAGCAGTTCTTC	CASSFKGDEQFF
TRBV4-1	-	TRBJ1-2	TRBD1	TGCGCCAGCAGCCAAGACCCTAACAGGGGCTATGGCTACACCTTC	CASSQDPNRGYGYTF
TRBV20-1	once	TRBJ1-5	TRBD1	TGCAGTGCTACCGCGTCCGGGACAGGGGTTGTGCATCAGCCCCAGCATTTT	CSATASGTGVVHQPQHF
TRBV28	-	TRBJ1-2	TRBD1	TGTGCCAGCAGTTTATATCCGGGACAGTTTACAGACTATGGCTACACCTTC	CASSLYPGQFTDYGYTF
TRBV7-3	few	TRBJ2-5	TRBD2	TGTGCCAGCAGCTTCGGTCTAGCGGGGGCCGAGACCCAGTACTTC	CASSFGLAGAETQYF
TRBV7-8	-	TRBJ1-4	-	TGTGCCAGCAGCTCAGGGCCTACTGCAACTAATGAAAAACTGTTTTTT	CASSSGPTATNEKLFF
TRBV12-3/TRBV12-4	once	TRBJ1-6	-	TGTGCCAGTTCGTACTTCGTTCATTCACCCCTCCACTTT	CASSYFVHSPLHF
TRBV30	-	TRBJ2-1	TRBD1	TGTGCCTGGAGTTTTCGGACAGGGTGGAATGAGCAGTTCTTC	CAWSFRTGWNEQFF
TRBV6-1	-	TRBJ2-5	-	TGTGCCAGCAGTGAATCCCGATCAGGGGGGGAGACCCAGTACTTC	CASSESRSGGETQYF
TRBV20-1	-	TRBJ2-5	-	TGCAGTGCTAGAGTTCGGACGTATCAAGAGACCCAGTACTTC	CSARVRTYQETQYF
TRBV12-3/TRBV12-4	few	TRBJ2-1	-	TGTGCCAGCAGCCTGGGACTTACCGGGGGGCAGTTCTTC	CASSLGLTGGQFF
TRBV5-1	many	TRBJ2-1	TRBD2	TGTGCCAGCGGGGGACTAGCGGACTACAATGAGCAGTTCTTC	CASGGLADYNEQFF
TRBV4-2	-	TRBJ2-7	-	TGTGCCAGCAGCAGATTCCTCTACGAGCAGTACTTC	CASSRFLYEQYF
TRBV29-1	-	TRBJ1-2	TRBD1	TGCAGCGTTGGACAGGGGGGATCCTATGGCTACACCTTC	CSVGQGGSYGYTF
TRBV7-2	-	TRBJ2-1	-	TGTGCCAGCAGCTTTGTTTGGGATGATGAGCAGTTCTTC	CASSFVWDDEQFF
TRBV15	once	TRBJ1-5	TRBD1	TGTGCCACCAGCAGGGACAGGTCGGTGGGCAATCAGCCCCAGCATTTT	CATSRDRSVGNQPQHF
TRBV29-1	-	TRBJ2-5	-	TGCAGCGTTCGATTGGGAGGAGACAATGAGCAGTACTTC	CSVRLGGDNEQYF
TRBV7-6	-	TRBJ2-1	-	TGTGCCAGCAGCTTATCGGGGAACCTCCTCGACAATGAGCAGTTCTTC	CASSLSGNLLDNEQFF
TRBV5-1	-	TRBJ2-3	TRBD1	TGCGCCAGCACCAGGGGGCAGAACGCAGATACGCAGTATTTT	CASTRGQNADTQYF
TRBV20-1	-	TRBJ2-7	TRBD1	TGCAGTGCTAGAGCAGCCGGGACAGCTTACTACGAGCAGTACTTC	CSARAAGTAYYEQYF
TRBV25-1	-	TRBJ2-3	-	TGTGCCAGCAGTGAAACGGGACACCCCACAGATACGCAGTATTTT	CASSETGHPTDTQYF
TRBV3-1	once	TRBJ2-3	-	TGTGCCAGCTGCCCGGGGCGCACAGATACGCAGTATTTT	CASCPGRTDTQYF
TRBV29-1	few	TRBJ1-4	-	TGCGGCGCCCAGTCGGATCAGAATGAAAAACTGTTTTTT	CGAQSDQNEKLFF
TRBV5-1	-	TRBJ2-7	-	TGCGCCAGCAGCCGAGGGACATTGGAGTCCTACGAGCAGTACTTC	CASSRGTLESYEQYF
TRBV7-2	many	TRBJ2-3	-	TGTGCCAGCAGCCCCCCTAGCTCAGATACGCAGTATTTT	CASSPPSSDTQYF
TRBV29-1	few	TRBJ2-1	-	TGCAGCGTTGAAAGACAGGTCTCGGGTGAGCAGTTCTTC	CSVERQVSGEQFF
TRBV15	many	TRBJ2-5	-	TGTGCCACCAGCAGAGATCGGTACCAAGAGACCCAGTACTTC	CATSRDRYQETQYF
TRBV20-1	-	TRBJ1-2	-	TGCAGTGCTAGCGGGGGGGCAGGCAGCTACACCTTC	CSASGGAGSYTF
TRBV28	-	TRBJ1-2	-	TGTGCCAGCAGTCGTCTACCCTCCGGGGACTCGGGGGGCTACACCTTC	CASSRLPSGDSGGYTF
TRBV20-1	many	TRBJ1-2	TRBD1	TGCAGTGCTGACAGGGGGGACTATGGCTACACCTTC	CSADRGDYGYTF
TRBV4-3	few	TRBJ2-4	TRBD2	TGCGCCAGCAGCCAAGACCCAGGGCGGGGGGTAGCCAAAAACATTCAGTACTTC	CASSQDPGRGVAKNIQYF
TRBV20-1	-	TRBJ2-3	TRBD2	TGCAGTTCTACGGACGGGGGGGATACGCAGTATTTT	CSSTDGGDTQYF
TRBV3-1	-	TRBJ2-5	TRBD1	TGTGCCAGCAGCCAAGATGGACAGGCCCTCCGAGAGACCCAGTACTTC	CASSQDGQALRETQYF